The sample holds a few counts of the clone carrying this TCR beta chain. Unique molecular identifiers were incorporated into the prepared TCRbeta library. A single record per CDR3 protein comes from TCRdb applying MiXCR to the PCR reads. The sample holds roughly 300,000 distinct CDR3 sequences, about a tenth seen once. The sample is drawn from a study of T-cell reconstitution after alpha-beta-depleted transplantation in children. Specimen: PBMCs from the stem cell graft donor, collected from the stem cell graft. The clonotype originates from a human donor who donated a stem cell graft to a child with SCID.

This CDR3 reads CASRLDRANGNTIYF. The CDR3 DNA is TGTGCCAGCAGGTTGGACAGGGCGAATGGAAACACCATATATTTT. This chain connects TRBV2 to TRBJ1-3, with 8 bases identical to TRBD1. The length of the CDR3 is 15 residues. The J segment lost 3 bases and the V segment lost 6 bases, leaving 7 bases of the junction unmatched. Germline CDR1 and CDR2: SNHLY and FYNNEI.